The 6 T cell receptor beta chains listed next were all sequenced from one sample in a study of shared clonotypes between healthy human individuals. Method: immunoSEQ multiplex PCR; TCRdb's copy keeps in-frame clones and lacks some. The repertoire holds about 820,000 clones, with about 92% as singletons. Terminally differentiated effector memory CD45RA+ cells were excluded by CCR7 positive selection of CD45RO-negative cells. Sequencing was done on a sample of naive CD8+ T cells sorted from blood. The receptors were sampled from a young man in good health.

This rearrangement joins TRBV5-1 to TRBJ1-1, with a tentative D call TRBD1 (6 bases). With 5 bases removed from V and 0 bases from J, the gap between germline ends came to 14 bases. The V gene's germline CDR1 is SGHRS and CDR2 YFSETQ. The CDR3 contains 15 residues. CDR3 protein: CASRVEGGMNTEAFF. In DNA form, the CDR3 reads TGCGCCAGCAGGGTCGAGGGGGGTATGAACACTGAAGCTTTCTTT.

The V call is TRBV28, the J call TRBJ2-7; the D call may be TRBD1 or TRBD2 (7 bases each). Germline V CDR1 and CDR2: MDHEN, SYDVKM. This CDR3 is 15 amino acids long. V was clipped by 6 bases and J by 1 base, with 16 bases between them. The CDR3 nucleotides read TGTGCCAGCAGCAACCCAGGGGGGGTATCCTACGAGCAGTACTTC. As protein: CASSNPGGVSYEQYF.

Only one count was recorded for this clone. V gene TRBV5-8 combines with J gene TRBJ1-2, with D uncertain. Germline V gene sequence: CDR1 SGHTS, CDR2 YDEGEE. Between the trimmed V and J ends, which lost 4 bases and 3 bases, there was a span of 13 bases. CDR3 length: 14 residues. CDR3 in amino acids: CASSPRRADYGYTF. CDR3 nucleotides: TGTGCCAGCAGCCCTCGTCGGGCAGACTATGGCTACACCTTC.

This clone was counted at least ten times. Other DNA sequences of this sample code for an identical CDR3. The chain has TRBV7-9 and TRBJ1-2; D is uncertain. CDR1 and CDR2 from the germline V gene are SEHNR and FQNEAQ (reference sequence). The CDR3 length is 12 residues. The germline V and J ends were trimmed by 3 bases and 4 bases, with 6 bases remaining between them. CDR3 sequence: CASSLGIYGYTF. DNA for the CDR3: TGTGCCAGCAGCTTGGGGATCTATGGCTACACCTTC.

The count of this clone is one. This chain links TRBV4-1 with TRBJ2-2; D is possibly TRBD1 or TRBD2 (5 bases each). Germline V lookup: CDR1 MGHRA, CDR2 YSYEKL. CDR3 length: 14 residues. V was shortened by 8 bases and J by 0 bases, with 10 bases between the two germline ends. The CDR3: CASRDGPNTGELFF. The CDR3 nucleotides are TGCGCCAGCCGGGACGGACCGAACACCGGGGAGCTGTTTTTT.

The chain employs TRBV7-9 and TRBJ2-1; TRBD2 matches 8 bases. CDR3 length: 17 residues. Germline V gene lookup returns CDR1 SEHNR and CDR2 FQNEAQ (reference sequence). The V segment lost 5 bases and the J segment 2 bases; nucleotides outside the gene matches: 11. CDR3 bases: TGTGCCAGCAGCCCTAAGACTGGGCGGGGGGCCTACAATGAGCAGTTCTTC. Amino acids: CASSPKTGRGAYNEQFF.